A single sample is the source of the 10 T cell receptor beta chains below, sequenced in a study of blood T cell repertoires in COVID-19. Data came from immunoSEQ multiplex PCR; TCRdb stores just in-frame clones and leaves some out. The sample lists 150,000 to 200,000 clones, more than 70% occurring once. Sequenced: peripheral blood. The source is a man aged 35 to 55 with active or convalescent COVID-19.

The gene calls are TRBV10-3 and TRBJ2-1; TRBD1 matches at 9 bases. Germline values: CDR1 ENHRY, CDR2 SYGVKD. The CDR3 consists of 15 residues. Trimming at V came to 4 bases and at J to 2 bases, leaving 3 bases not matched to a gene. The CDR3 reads CAISGGQGTYNEQFF. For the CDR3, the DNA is TGTGCCATCAGTGGGGGACAGGGAACCTACAATGAGCAGTTCTTC.

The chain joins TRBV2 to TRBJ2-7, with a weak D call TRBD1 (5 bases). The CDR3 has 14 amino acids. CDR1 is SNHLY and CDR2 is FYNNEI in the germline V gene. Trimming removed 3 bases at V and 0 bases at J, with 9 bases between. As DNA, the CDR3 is TGTGCCAGCAGTGACCCCAGGGTCTCCTACGAGCAGTACTTC. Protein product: CASSDPRVSYEQYF.

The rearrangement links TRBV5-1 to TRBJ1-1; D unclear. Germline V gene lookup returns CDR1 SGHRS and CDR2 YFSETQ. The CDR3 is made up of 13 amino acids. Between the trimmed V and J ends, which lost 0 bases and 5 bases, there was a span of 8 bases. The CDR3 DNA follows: TGCGCCAGCAGCTTGGAGGTGAGGACTGAAGCTTTCTTT. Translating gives CASSLEVRTEAFF.

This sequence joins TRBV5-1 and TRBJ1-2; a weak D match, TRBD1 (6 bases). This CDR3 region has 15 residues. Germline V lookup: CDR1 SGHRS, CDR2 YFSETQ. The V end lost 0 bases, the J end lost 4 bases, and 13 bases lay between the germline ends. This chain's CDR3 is CASSLEGGGGYGYTF. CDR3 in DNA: TGCGCCAGCAGCTTGGAGGGCGGGGGCGGCTATGGCTACACCTTC.

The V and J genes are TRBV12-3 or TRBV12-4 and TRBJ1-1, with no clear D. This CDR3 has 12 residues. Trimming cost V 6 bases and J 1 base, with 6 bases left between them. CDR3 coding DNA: TGTGCCAGCAGGAGCACGAACACTGAAGCTTTCTTT. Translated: CASRSTNTEAFF.

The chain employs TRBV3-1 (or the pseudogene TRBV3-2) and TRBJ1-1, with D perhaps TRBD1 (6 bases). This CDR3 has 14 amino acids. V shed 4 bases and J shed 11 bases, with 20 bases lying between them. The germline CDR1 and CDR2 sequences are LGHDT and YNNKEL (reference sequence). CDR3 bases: TGTGCCAGCAGCCTCCTGGGGGGGGACAAGGCGGCTTTCTTT. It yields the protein CASSLLGGDKAAFF.

The CDR3 reads CASSLQGSYGYTF. The CDR3 nucleotides read TGTGCCAGCAGCTTGCAGGGTTCATACGGCTACACCTTC. The chain carries TRBV7-9 and TRBJ1-2; possible D gene TRBD1, 5 bases. The length of the CDR3 is 13 residues. V lost 3 bases and J 8 bases, leaving 13 bases between the germline ends. The germline V gene encodes CDR1 SEHNR and CDR2 FQNEAQ (reference sequence). Filled out from reference TRBV7-9 and TRBJ1-2, the complete variable domain reads DTGVSQNPRHKITKRGQNVTFRCDPISEHNRLYWYRQTLGQGPEFLTYFQNEAQLEKSRLLSDRFSAERPKGSFSTLEIQRTEQGDSAMYLCASSLQGSYGYTFGSGTRLTVV.

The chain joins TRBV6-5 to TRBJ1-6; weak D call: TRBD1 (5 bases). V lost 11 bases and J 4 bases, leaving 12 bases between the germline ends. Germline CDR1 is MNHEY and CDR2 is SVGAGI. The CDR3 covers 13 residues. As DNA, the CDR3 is TGTGCCGTAGGGGCAAGATATAATTCACCCCTCCACTTT. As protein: CAVGARYNSPLHF.

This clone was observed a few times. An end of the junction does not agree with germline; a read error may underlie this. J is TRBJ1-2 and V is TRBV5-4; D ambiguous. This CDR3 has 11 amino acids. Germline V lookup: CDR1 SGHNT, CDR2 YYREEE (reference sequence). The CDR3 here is CASSSDQEVYF. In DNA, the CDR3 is TGTGCCAGCAGCTCGGATCAGGAGGTATACTTC.

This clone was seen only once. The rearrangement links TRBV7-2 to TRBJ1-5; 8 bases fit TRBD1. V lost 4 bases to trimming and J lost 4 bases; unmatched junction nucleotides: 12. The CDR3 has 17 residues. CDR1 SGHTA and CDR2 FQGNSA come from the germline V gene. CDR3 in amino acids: CASSSASGGTGNQPQHF. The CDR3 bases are TGTGCCAGCAGCTCCGCGTCTGGCGGGACAGGTAATCAGCCCCAGCATTTT.